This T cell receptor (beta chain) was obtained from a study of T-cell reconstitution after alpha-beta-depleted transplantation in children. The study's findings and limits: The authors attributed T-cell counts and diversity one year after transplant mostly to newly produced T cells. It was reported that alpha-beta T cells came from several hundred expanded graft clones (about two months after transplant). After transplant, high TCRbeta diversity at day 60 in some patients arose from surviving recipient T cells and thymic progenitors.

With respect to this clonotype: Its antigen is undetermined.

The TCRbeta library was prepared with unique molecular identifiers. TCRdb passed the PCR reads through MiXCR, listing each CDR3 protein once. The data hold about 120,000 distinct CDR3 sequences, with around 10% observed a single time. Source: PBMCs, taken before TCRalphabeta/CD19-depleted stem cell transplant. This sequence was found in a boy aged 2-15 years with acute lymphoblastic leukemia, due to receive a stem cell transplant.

The DNA of the CDR3 is TGTGCCAGCAGCTCATCCGGGGGCATCTCTGAAGCTTTCTTT. It translates to CASSSSGGISEAFF. This rearrangement joins TRBV7-2 to TRBJ1-1; tentative D call: TRBD1 (6 bases). V shed 4 bases and J shed 6 bases, with 15 bases lying between them. The germline CDR1 and CDR2 sequences are SGHTA and FQGNSA. The CDR3 spans 14 residues.